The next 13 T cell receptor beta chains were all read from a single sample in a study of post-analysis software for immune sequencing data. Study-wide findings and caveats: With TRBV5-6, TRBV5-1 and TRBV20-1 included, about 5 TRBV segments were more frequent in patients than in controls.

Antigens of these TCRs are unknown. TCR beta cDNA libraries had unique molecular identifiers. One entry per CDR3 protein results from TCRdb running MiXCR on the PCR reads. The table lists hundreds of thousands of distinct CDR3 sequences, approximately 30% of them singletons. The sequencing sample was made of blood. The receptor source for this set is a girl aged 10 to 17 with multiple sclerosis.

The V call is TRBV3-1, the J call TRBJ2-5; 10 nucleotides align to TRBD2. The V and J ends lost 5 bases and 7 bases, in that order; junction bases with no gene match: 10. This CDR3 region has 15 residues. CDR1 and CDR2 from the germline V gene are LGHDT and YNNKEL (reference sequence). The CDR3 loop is CASSGLAGAEGTQYF. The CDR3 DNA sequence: TGTGCCAGCAGCGGGCTAGCGGGGGCGGAAGGGACCCAGTACTTC.

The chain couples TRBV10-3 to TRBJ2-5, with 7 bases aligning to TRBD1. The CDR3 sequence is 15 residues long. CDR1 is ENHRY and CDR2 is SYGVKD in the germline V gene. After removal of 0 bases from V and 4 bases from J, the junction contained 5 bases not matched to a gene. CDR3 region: CAISESRQGIETQYF. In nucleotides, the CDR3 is TGTGCCATCAGTGAGTCCCGACAGGGAATAGAGACCCAGTACTTC.

The CDR3 loop reads CASGHTAAQELYGYTF. Written as DNA, the CDR3 is TGTGCCAGCGGGCACACAGCCGCGCAGGAACTCTATGGCTACACCTTC. The rearrangement uses TRBV9 and TRBJ1-2; D ambiguous. From germline, CDR1 is SGDLS and CDR2 YYNGEE. CDR3 length equals 16 residues. Trimming removed 7 bases at V and 4 bases at J, with 23 bases between.

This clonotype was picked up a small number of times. The CDR3 nucleotides read TGTGCCAGCAGCTTAGAAGGAGCGGCCAAAAACATTCAGTACTTC. It encodes CASSLEGAAKNIQYF. The V call is TRBV7-2, the J call TRBJ2-4; D remains ambiguous. The germline V and J ends were trimmed by 1 base and 1 base, with 8 bases remaining between them. The CDR3 is made up of 15 amino acids. Germline V gene lookup returns CDR1 SGHTA and CDR2 FQGNSA.

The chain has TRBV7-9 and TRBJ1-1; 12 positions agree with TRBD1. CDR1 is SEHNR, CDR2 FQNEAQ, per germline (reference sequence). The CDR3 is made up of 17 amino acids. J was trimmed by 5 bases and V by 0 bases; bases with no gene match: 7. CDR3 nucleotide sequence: TGTGCCAGCAGCTTAGCCCCGGGACAGGGGGCAAGGACTGAAGCTTTCTTT. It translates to CASSLAPGQGARTEAFF. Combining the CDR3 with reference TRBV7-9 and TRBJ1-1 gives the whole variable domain DTGVSQNPRHKITKRGQNVTFRCDPISEHNRLYWYRQTLGQGPEFLTYFQNEAQLEKSRLLSDRFSAERPKGSFSTLEIQRTEQGDSAMYLCASSLAPGQGARTEAFFGQGTRLTVV.

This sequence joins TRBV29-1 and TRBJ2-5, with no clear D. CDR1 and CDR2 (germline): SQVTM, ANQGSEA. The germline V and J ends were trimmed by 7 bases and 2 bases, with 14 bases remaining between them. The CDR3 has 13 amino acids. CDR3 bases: TGCAGCGAGGGCCGCAGGCCTCAAGAGACCCAGTACTTC. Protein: CSEGRRPQETQYF. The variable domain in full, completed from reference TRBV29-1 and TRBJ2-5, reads SAVISQKPSRDICQRGTSLTIQCQVDSQVTMMFWYRQQPGQSLTLIATANQGSEATYESGFVIDKFPISRPNLTFSTLTVSNMSPEDSSIYLCSEGRRPQETQYFGPGTRLLVL.

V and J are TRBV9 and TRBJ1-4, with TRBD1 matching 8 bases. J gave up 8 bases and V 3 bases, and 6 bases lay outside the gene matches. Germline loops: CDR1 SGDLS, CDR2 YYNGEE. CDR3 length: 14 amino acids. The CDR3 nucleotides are TGTGCCAGCAGCGCCACAGGGGGAAGCGAAAAACTGTTTTTT. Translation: CASSATGGSEKLFF.

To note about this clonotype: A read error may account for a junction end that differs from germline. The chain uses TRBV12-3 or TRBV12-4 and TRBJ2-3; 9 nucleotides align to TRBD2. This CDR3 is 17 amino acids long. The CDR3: CASSPLPSGGPTDMQYF. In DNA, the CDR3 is TGTGCCAGCAGCCCACTCCCAAGCGGGGGGCCCACAGATATGCAGTATTTT.

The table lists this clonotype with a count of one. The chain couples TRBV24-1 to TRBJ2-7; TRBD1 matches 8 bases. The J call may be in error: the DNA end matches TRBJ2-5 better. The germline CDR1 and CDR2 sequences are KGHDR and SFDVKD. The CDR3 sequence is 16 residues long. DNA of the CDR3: TGTGCCACCAGTGATCCCAACGACAGGGGTGGGGAGACCCAGTACTTC. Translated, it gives CATSDPNDRGGETQYF.

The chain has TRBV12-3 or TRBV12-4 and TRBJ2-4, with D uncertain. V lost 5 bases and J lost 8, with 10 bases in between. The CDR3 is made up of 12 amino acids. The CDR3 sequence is CASSLGPYIQYF. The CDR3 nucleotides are TGTGCCAGCAGTCTCGGACCCTACATTCAGTACTTC.

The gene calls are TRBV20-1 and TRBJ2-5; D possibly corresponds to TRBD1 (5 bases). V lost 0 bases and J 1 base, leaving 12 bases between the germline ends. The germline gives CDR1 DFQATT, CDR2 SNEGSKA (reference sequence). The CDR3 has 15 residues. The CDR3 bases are TGCAGTGCTAGAGATAGAAGGACAATCCAAGAGACCCAGTACTTC. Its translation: CSARDRRTIQETQYF.

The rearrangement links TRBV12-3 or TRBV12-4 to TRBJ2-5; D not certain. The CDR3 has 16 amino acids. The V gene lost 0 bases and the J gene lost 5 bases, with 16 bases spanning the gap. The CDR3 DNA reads TGTGCCAGCAGTTTAGCGCTTGGGGTTATGGGTGAGACCCAGTACTTC. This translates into CASSLALGVMGETQYF.

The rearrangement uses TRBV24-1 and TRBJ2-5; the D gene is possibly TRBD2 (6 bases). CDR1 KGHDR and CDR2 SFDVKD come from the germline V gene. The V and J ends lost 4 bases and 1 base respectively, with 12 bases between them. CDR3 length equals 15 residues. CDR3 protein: CATSEGGGPQETQYF. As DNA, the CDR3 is TGTGCCACCAGTGAGGGCGGAGGGCCCCAAGAGACCCAGTACTTC.